The 15 T cell receptor beta chains below all came from one sample that was sequenced in a study of blood T cell repertoires in COVID-19. TCRdb's copy holds only in-frame clones and misses some; the assay was immunoSEQ multiplex PCR. In the table there are some 70,000 clones, around 90% of which are singletons. Sequencing input: peripheral blood. Receptor source: a man between 45 and 60 years old with active COVID-19.

V gene TRBV5-1 combines with J gene TRBJ1-4; no clear D. The CDR3 runs 13 residues. Germline-derived CDR1 and CDR2 are SGHRS and YFSETQ. V was cut by 4 bases and J by 8 bases, with 12 bases left in between. CDR3: CASSVGGLEKLFF. The CDR3 DNA follows: TGCGCCAGCAGCGTGGGAGGCCTCGAAAAACTGTTTTTT.

A few counts support this clone. This chain connects TRBV4-1 to TRBJ1-3, with a tentative D call TRBD1 (6 bases). CDR3 length: 18 amino acids. Trimming cost V 0 bases and J 0 bases, with 15 bases left between them. Germline values: CDR1 MGHRA, CDR2 YSYEKL. The CDR3 region has the DNA TGCGCCAGCAGCCAAGATAACCTACAGGGCTTCTCTGGAAACACCATATATTTT. It yields the protein CASSQDNLQGFSGNTIYF.

V is TRBV14 and J is TRBJ1-6; D is ambiguous. CDR1 is SGHDN, CDR2 FVKESK, per germline. V shed 0 bases and J shed 10 bases, with 13 bases lying between them. This CDR3 is 15 amino acids long. As DNA, the CDR3 is TGTGCCAGCAGCCAAGATCACAGACCGGAATCACCCCTCCACTTT. This translates into CASSQDHRPESPLHF.

This chain's CDR3 is CASSRKTDLNTEAFF. Here the CDR3 DNA reads TGTGCCAGCTCACGGAAGACAGACTTGAACACTGAAGCTTTCTTT. The gene calls are TRBV18 and TRBJ1-1; possibly TRBD1 for D (5 bases). Germline V gene data show CDR1 as KGHSH and CDR2 as LQKENI. This CDR3 spans 15 amino acids. Trimming removed 4 bases at V and 0 bases at J, with 12 bases between.

The rearrangement uses TRBV5-6 and TRBJ2-1; a possible D gene is TRBD2 (5 bases). CDR3 size: 11 residues. Trimming removed 1 base from V and 14 bases from J, with 10 bases in between. The V gene's germline CDR1 is SGHDT and CDR2 YYEEEE. The CDR3 protein is CASSLTRREFF. The CDR3 DNA is TGTGCCAGCAGCTTGACCAGGCGGGAGTTCTTC.

The CDR3 reads CASSQPPSGGAENEQFF. CDR3 nucleotides: TGTGCCAGCAGCCAACCCCCTAGCGGGGGGGCGGAAAATGAGCAGTTCTTC. V gene TRBV3-1 (or the pseudogene TRBV3-2) combines with J gene TRBJ2-1; 12 bases agree with TRBD2. In germline, CDR1 is LGHDT, CDR2 YNNKEL (reference sequence). This CDR3 has 17 amino acids. V lost 2 bases and J lost 7; bases outside the gene matches: 9.

CDR3 protein: CASSGAGARTSTDTQYF. DNA of the CDR3: TGTGCCAGCAGCGGTGCTGGTGCGCGTACTAGCACAGATACGCAGTATTTT. This chain links TRBV5-4 with TRBJ2-3; D not certain. Germline V lookup: CDR1 SGHNT, CDR2 YYREEE (reference sequence). CDR3 length: 17 residues. The V end was cut by 4 bases, the J end by 0 bases, with 18 bases between.

The chain combines TRBV28 with TRBJ1-1; no reliable D call. V shed 6 bases and J shed 10 bases, with 15 bases lying between them. The CDR3 loop spans 12 amino acids. Germline V gene sequence: CDR1 MDHEN, CDR2 SYDVKM. The CDR3 here is CASRTYELVAFF. In DNA form, the CDR3 reads TGTGCCAGCAGAACCTATGAGTTGGTAGCTTTCTTT.

The V call is TRBV19, the J call TRBJ2-5; tentatively, D is TRBD2 (5 bases). Trimming removed 8 bases at V and 4 bases at J, with 20 bases between. The CDR3 spans 15 residues. Looked up from germline, CDR1 is LNHDA and CDR2 is SQIVND (reference sequence). This CDR3 reads CASRRSGMEVETQYF. The CDR3 DNA reads as TGTGCCAGTCGTCGGTCGGGTATGGAGGTAGAGACCCAGTACTTC.

Comment on this clone: Compared with germline, one end of the junction differs, possibly owing to a read error. This rearrangement joins TRBV2 to TRBJ2-1, with TRBD2 identical over 8 bases. The germline gives CDR1 SNHLY, CDR2 FYNNEI. The CDR3 extends over 14 amino acids. CDR3 in amino acids: CTSNAGGLNNEQFF. The CDR3 nucleotides read TGTACCAGCAACGCGGGGGGCCTCAACAATGAGCAGTTCTTC.

The J gene is TRBJ1-5, the V gene TRBV27; no reliable D call. Germline lookup yields CDR1 MNHEY and CDR2 SMNVEV (reference sequence). The CDR3 consists of 15 residues. The V end was cut by 4 bases, the J end by 3 bases, with 13 bases between. CDR3 sequence reads: CASSSMGLINQPQHF. As DNA, the CDR3 is TGTGCCAGCAGTTCGATGGGCCTGATCAATCAGCCCCAGCATTTT.

The rearrangement uses TRBV9 and TRBJ2-1; D might be TRBD1 (5 bases). Germline V gene lookup returns CDR1 SGDLS and CDR2 YYNGEE. Trimming took 5 bases from V and 0 from J, leaving 15 bases between them. CDR3 length: 16 residues. The CDR3, as DNA: TGTGCCAGCAGGGCCTCAGGGTCGAGCTCCTACAATGAGCAGTTCTTC. It specifies CASRASGSSSYNEQFF.

The CDR3 DNA sequence: TGTGCCAGCAGTTTATCCCCCGGCTACGAGCAGTACTTC. Protein sequence: CASSLSPGYEQYF. This chain connects TRBV27 to TRBJ2-7; no definite D call. Germline V gene sequence: CDR1 MNHEY, CDR2 SMNVEV (reference sequence). V lost 0 bases and J 3 bases, leaving 6 bases between the germline ends. CDR3 size: 13 residues.

The rearrangement uses TRBV13 and TRBJ2-7, with a tentative D call TRBD2 (5 bases). Trimming took 0 bases from V and 10 from J, leaving 16 bases between them. The CDR3 contains 14 residues. CDR1 and CDR2 from the germline V gene are PRHDT and FYEKMQ (reference sequence). CDR3 sequence (DNA): TGTGCCAGCAGCTTAGGGTCTATCGAGCGGAGACAGTACTTC. Protein: CASSLGSIERRQYF.

The rearrangement links TRBV19 to TRBJ2-7, with TRBD1 matching 9 bases. Germline trimming cut 3 bases from V and 5 bases from J; bases unmatched to any gene: 5. CDR1 is LNHDA, CDR2 SQIVND, per germline (reference sequence). The CDR3 runs 14 residues. CDR3 loop: CASSIGTGYHEQYF. The CDR3 DNA sequence: TGTGCCAGTAGTATTGGGACAGGGTACCACGAGCAGTACTTC.